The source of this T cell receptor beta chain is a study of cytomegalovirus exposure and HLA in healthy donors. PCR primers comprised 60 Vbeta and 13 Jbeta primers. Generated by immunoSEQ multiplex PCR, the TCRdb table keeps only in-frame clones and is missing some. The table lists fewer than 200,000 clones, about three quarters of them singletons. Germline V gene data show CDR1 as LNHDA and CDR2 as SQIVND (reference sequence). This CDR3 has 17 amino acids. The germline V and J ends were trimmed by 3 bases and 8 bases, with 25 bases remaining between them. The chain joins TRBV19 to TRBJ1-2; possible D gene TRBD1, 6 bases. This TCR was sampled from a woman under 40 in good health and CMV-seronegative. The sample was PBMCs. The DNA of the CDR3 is TGTGCCAGTAGTATGCAATCCGGGACAATGGCTCCGGGGGGCTACACCTTC. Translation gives CASSMQSGTMAPGGYTF.